This T cell receptor beta chain was observed in a study of siplizumab effects on memory and regulatory T cells. In regard to this clone: Antigen unknown.

Assay: immunoSEQ multiplex PCR; the TCRdb copy retains only in-frame clones and omits some. The top ten clones hold around 0.031% of a sample with about 91,000 clones, 96% of them seen once. V lost 4 bases to trimming and J lost 1 base, with 4 bases between them. CDR1 is SQVTM and CDR2 is ANQGSEA in the germline V gene. The CDR3 consists of 11 residues. The study's findings and limits: Researchers could map only a minor fraction of alloreactive clones to unstimulated subsets. Siplizumab produced a significant reduction in alloreactive sequences that were traceable to unstimulated CD4+ memory cells. Alloreactive CD4+ clones that could be mapped were on average around 70% Treg-derived with siplizumab, against about 25% in controls. Memory cells seemed less diverse than naive T cells, which seemed major alloresponse contributors.

The specimen sequenced was naive CD4+ T cells sorted from blood. The receptor's source is a human donor in good health. This sequence joins TRBV29-1 and TRBJ1-2; unclear D gene. This CDR3 reads CSVAINYGYTF. CDR3 nucleotides: TGCAGCGTTGCGATTAACTATGGCTACACCTTC.